A selection of T cell receptor beta chains follows, all from one sample in a study of shared clonotypes between healthy human individuals. The protocol was immunoSEQ multiplex PCR, while the TCRdb copy is restricted to in-frame clones and leaves out a portion. The top ten hold 24% of the sample, which has about 750,000 clones, 90% to 95% seen once. The source material was naive CD8+ T cells sorted from blood. The receptors originated from a young man in good health. Both conserved end residues are part of each CDR3. A D gene is named only where the DNA matches it firmly. Some rows have no size entry. The others give once, few or many, or a class for an expanded clone.

TRBJ2-7,.,.,TRBV7-6,14,TGTGCCAGCAGCTTAGAAGTTGGGCAGGAAGAGCAGTACTTC,CASSLEVGQEEQYF
TRBJ1-4,.,TRBD1,TRBV9,15,TGTGCCAGCAGCGTAGAAGCCGGGACAGGGCCCAAACTGTTTTTT,CASSVEAGTGPKLFF
TRBJ1-1,.,TRBD1,TRBV6-1,16,TGTGCCAGCAGTGACTACGACAGGGCTCCAAACACTGAAGCTTTCTTT,CASSDYDRAPNTEAFF
TRBJ2-1,.,.,TRBV28,16,TGTGCCAGCCGACCACCGGGCCAGGGTTTTAAGATTGAGCAGTTCTTC,CASRPPGQGFKIEQFF
TRBJ2-1,once,.,TRBV29-1,17,TGCAGCGTTGACCTGGGTTCGATCTCGGGAAATTACAATGAGCAGTTCTTC,CSVDLGSISGNYNEQFF
TRBJ2-1,.,.,TRBV27,15,TGTGCCAGCAGTTTGACAGGAAGCTCCTACAATGAGCAGTTCTTC,CASSLTGSSYNEQFF
TRBJ2-1,.,TRBD2,TRBV10-2,14,TGCGCCAGCTCGGGACTAGCGGGTAACAATGAGCAGTTCTTC,CASSGLAGNNEQFF
TRBJ1-5,.,TRBD1,TRBV11-2,16,TGTGCCAGCAGCTTAGATCGGTACAGGGGTCTTCAGCCCCAGCATTTT,CASSLDRYRGLQPQHF
TRBJ2-1,once,.,TRBV9,14,TGTGCCAGCAGCGTAGGGTCGGCCGTCAATGAGCAGTTCTTC,CASSVGSAVNEQFF
TRBJ2-5,.,TRBD1,TRBV11-1,16,TGTGCCAGCAGCTTAGAGGGGGACAGGGGACAAGAGACCCAGTACTTC,CASSLEGDRGQETQYF